The following is a T cell receptor beta chain sequence with its context. The CDR3 covers 17 residues. Germline V gene lookup returns CDR1 MDHEN and CDR2 SYDVKM. With 5 bases clipped from V and 4 bases from J, the junction kept 11 bases outside the gene matches. These data come from a study of OX40 agonist ivuxolimab in advanced cancers. Study information: Across the patients, intravenous ivuxolimab was delivered every 2 weeks at 0.01 to 10 mg/kg.

Measured with immunoSEQ multiplex PCR; TCRdb has only the in-frame clones, and not every one. Of some 46,000 clones listed, 80% are singletons. V usage is TRBV28 and J usage is TRBJ1-6; TRBD1 matches 7 bases. The sequencing here drew on CD4+ or CD8+ T cells sorted from blood, taken in a trial of the OX40 agonist ivuxolimab. This TCR came from an adult with an advanced solid tumor such as melanoma, head and neck, liver or kidney cancer. Written as DNA, the CDR3 is TGTGCCAGCAGTAGAAGAACCGGGACAGAATATAATTCACCCCTCCACTTT. It is translated as CASSRRTGTEYNSPLHF. Full variable domain (outside the CDR3, taken from reference TRBV28 and TRBJ1-6): DVKVTQSSRYLVKRTGEKVFLECVQDMDHENMFWYRQDPGLGLRLIYFSYDVKMKEKGDIPEGYSVSREKKERFSLILESASTNQTSMYLCASSRRTGTEYNSPLHFGNGTRLTVT.